Below, one T cell receptor beta chain is given with its context. Here immunoSEQ multiplex PCR was the method, and the copy in TCRdb shows in-frame clones only, minus some. The repertoire consists of tens of thousands of clones, with about 89% occurring once and the leading ten covering under 5.5%. The data were taken from a study of blood T cell repertoires in COVID-19. The clonotype originates from a man between 60 and 75 years old with COVID-19, enrolled during active disease. Material for sequencing was peripheral blood.

CDR3 sequence: CASSPPRGGSPLHF. CDR3 nucleotides: TGTGCCAGCAGTCCTCCGAGGGGGGGTTCACCCCTCCACTTT. V gene TRBV7-2 combines with J gene TRBJ1-6; TRBD1 might be the D (6 bases). There are 14 residues in the CDR3. Between the trimmed V and J ends, which lost 6 bases and 9 bases, there was a span of 15 bases. Germline CDR1 SGHTA, CDR2 FQGNSA.